Presented here are 18 T cell receptor beta chains from one specimen sequenced in a study of cytomegalovirus exposure and HLA in healthy donors. The PCR employed 60 Vbeta primers together with 13 Jbeta primers. The method was immunoSEQ multiplex PCR; TCRdb's version includes in-frame clones alone and lacks a portion of them. In total, the table holds 70,000 or so clones. The sample comprised PBMCs. These receptors were taken from a female donor in good health and CMV-seropositive.

The chain is built from TRBV7-9 and TRBJ2-7; TRBD2 aligns across 10 bases. CDR1 SEHNR and CDR2 FQNEAQ come from the germline V gene (reference sequence). The CDR3 spans 15 residues. Trimming took 5 bases from V and 5 from J; bases not matched to a gene: 9. The CDR3 region is CASSPGLAGVNEQYF. CDR3 sequence (DNA): TGTGCCAGCAGCCCCGGGCTAGCGGGAGTTAACGAGCAGTACTTC.

V gene TRBV28 combines with J gene TRBJ1-2; no reliable D call. Per the germline V gene, CDR1 is MDHEN and CDR2 is SYDVKM. V was cut by 3 bases and J by 4 bases, with 9 bases left in between. This CDR3 spans 13 amino acids. DNA of the CDR3: TGTGCCAGCAGTTTGGCTGAGGTCTATGGCTACACCTTC. As protein: CASSLAEVYGYTF.

CDR3 bases: TGCGCCAGCAGCCGAAAGAGTTTTCAGGGTTCCGGGGAGCTGTTTTTT. This codes for CASSRKSFQGSGELFF. The chain uses TRBV5-1 and TRBJ2-2; a weak D match, TRBD1 (5 bases). CDR3 size: 16 residues. Looked up from germline, CDR1 is SGHRS and CDR2 is YFSETQ. V was pared by 4 bases and J by 6 bases, with 19 bases between.

This chain connects TRBV19 to TRBJ2-1; 10 nucleotides align to TRBD2. Germline CDR1 and CDR2: LNHDA and SQIVND (reference sequence). This CDR3 is built from 15 residues. With 5 bases clipped from V and 3 bases from J, the junction kept 4 bases outside the gene matches. The CDR3 nucleotides are TGTGCCAGTAGTGACGGGACTAGCGACTACAATGAGCAGTTCTTC. The encoded protein is CASSDGTSDYNEQFF.

The chain carries TRBV5-1 and TRBJ1-2; D remains ambiguous. Germline values: CDR1 SGHRS, CDR2 YFSETQ. Between the trimmed V and J ends, which lost 0 bases and 4 bases, there was a span of 13 bases. CDR3 length: 15 residues. The CDR3, as DNA: TGCGCCAGCAGCTTGGACCCGAGCATACTCTATGGCTACACCTTC. This gives the protein CASSLDPSILYGYTF.

J is TRBJ1-5 and V is TRBV5-8, with a possible D match to TRBD1 (5 bases). V was clipped by 0 bases and J by 0 bases, with 16 bases between them. Germline CDR1 SGHTS, CDR2 YDEGEE. The CDR3 has 18 amino acids. As DNA, the CDR3 is TGTGCCAGCAGCTTGGACGCGACAGCTTTCTATAGCAATCAGCCCCAGCATTTT. Protein: CASSLDATAFYSNQPQHF.

This chain joins TRBV19 and TRBJ2-7; weak D call: TRBD1 (6 bases). Between the trimmed V and J ends, which lost 3 bases and 1 base, there was a span of 10 bases. From germline, CDR1 is LNHDA and CDR2 SQIVND (reference sequence). The CDR3 totals 14 residues. CDR3 residues: CASSIYGQSYEQYF. CDR3 bases: TGTGCCAGTAGTATCTACGGACAGTCCTACGAGCAGTACTTC.

V gene TRBV9 combines with J gene TRBJ2-7, with TRBD1 matching 10 bases. Germline assignment: CDR1 SGDLS and CDR2 YYNGEE. The length of the CDR3 is 13 residues. Trimming at V came to 4 bases and at J to 13 bases, leaving 11 bases not matched to a gene. The DNA for the CDR3 is TGTGCCAGCAGCACCCAAGGACAGGGGGGGAAATACTTC. Translating gives CASSTQGQGGKYF.

This chain links TRBV4-1 with TRBJ2-5; a weak D match, TRBD2 (6 bases). The J call may be in error: the DNA end matches TRBJ2-7 better. The germline gives CDR1 MGHRA, CDR2 YSYEKL. This CDR3 has 17 amino acids. The CDR3 DNA reads TGCGCCAGCAGCCAAGAAGTGGGGACTTACGCCCAGGGCGAGCAGTACTTC. Its translation is CASSQEVGTYAQGEQYF.

The chain employs TRBV6-1 and TRBJ1-4, with a tentative D call TRBD1 (5 bases). With 3 bases removed from V and 5 bases from J, the gap between germline ends came to 13 bases. Germline loops: CDR1 MNHNS, CDR2 SASEGT. The CDR3 is 15 residues long. This CDR3 is CASSDPTGPNEKLFF. CDR3 nucleotides: TGTGCCAGCAGTGATCCTACAGGCCCGAATGAAAAACTGTTTTTT.

The chain is built from TRBV19 and TRBJ1-1; 10 bases match TRBD1. The CDR3 is made up of 14 amino acids. Losses at the gene ends were 6 bases for V and 5 bases for J; bases not matched to a gene: 6. Germline CDR1 reads LNHDA; CDR2 reads SQIVND (reference sequence). The CDR3 sequence: CASSSRTGGTEAFF. CDR3 bases: TGTGCCAGTAGCTCTCGGACAGGGGGGACTGAAGCTTTCTTT. The full variable domain, completed using reference TRBV19 and TRBJ1-1, is DGGITQSPKYLFRKEGQNVTLSCEQNLNHDAMYWYRQDPGQGLRLIYYSQIVNDFQKGDIAEGYSVSREKKESFPLTVTSAQKNPTAFYLCASSSRTGGTEAFFGQGTRLTVV.

As for this clone: An end of the junction differs from the germline gene, which may be a read error. Distinct nucleotide sequences in the sample also encode this CDR3. This chain uses TRBV6-5 with TRBJ1-6; D remains ambiguous. This CDR3 has 12 residues. Germline loops: CDR1 MNHEY, CDR2 SVGAGI. DNA for the CDR3: TGTGCCAGCAGCCACCCGGGTTCACCCCTACACTTT. Translated: CASSHPGSPLHF.

With respect to this clone: The same CDR3 can be traced to other DNA sequences in this sample. The rearrangement uses TRBV4-3 and TRBJ1-5; tentative D call: TRBD1 (6 bases). Germline lookup yields CDR1 LGHNA and CDR2 YSLEER. CDR3 length: 14 residues. Deletions cut 0 bases from V and 4 bases from J, with 7 bases between. CDR3 region: CASSQDRGNQPQHF. DNA of the CDR3: TGCGCCAGCAGCCAAGATAGGGGGAATCAGCCCCAGCATTTT.

This sequence joins TRBV11-3 and TRBJ2-7; TRBD1 matches 7 bases. This CDR3 spans 14 amino acids. From germline, CDR1 is SGHNT and CDR2 YENEEA. J gave up 3 bases and V 1 base, and 3 bases lay outside the gene matches. This chain's CDR3 is CASSLGQGVYEQYF. DNA for the CDR3: TGTGCCAGCAGCTTAGGACAGGGAGTCTACGAGCAGTACTTC.

The V and J genes are TRBV30 and TRBJ1-6; 7 bases match TRBD1. V was pared by 5 bases and J by 7 bases, with 2 bases of the junction left unmatched. Germline V gives CDR1 GTSNPN, CDR2 SVGIG (reference sequence). The CDR3 extends over 12 amino acids. CDR3 sequence reads: CAWDRVNSPLHF. CDR3 in DNA: TGTGCCTGGGACAGGGTGAATTCACCCCTCCACTTT.

The rearrangement joins TRBV9 to TRBJ2-1, with TRBD2 as a possible D gene (5 bases). Trimming removed 0 bases from V and 3 bases from J, with 13 bases in between. Germline assignment: CDR1 SGDLS and CDR2 YYNGEE. The CDR3 contains 16 residues. The CDR3, as DNA: TGTGCCAGCAGCGTAGGGAGTAGCGTCAACTACAATGAGCAGTTCTTC. Translated: CASSVGSSVNYNEQFF.

This rearrangement joins TRBV7-9 to TRBJ2-2; weak D call: TRBD1 (5 bases). Trimming left V 5 bases short and J 2 bases short, with 18 bases between. The length of the CDR3 is 17 residues. Germline CDR1 reads SEHNR; CDR2 reads FQNEAQ (reference sequence). The CDR3 sequence: CASSPSLDSENTGELFF. CDR3 nucleotide sequence: TGTGCCAGCAGCCCAAGCTTAGACAGCGAAAACACCGGGGAGCTGTTTTTT.

This rearrangement joins TRBV28 to TRBJ1-1; no reliable D call. The CDR3 contains 14 residues. V lost 7 bases and J 4 bases, leaving 16 bases between the germline ends. CDR1 is MDHEN and CDR2 is SYDVKM in the germline V gene. The CDR3 DNA reads TGTGCCAGCAATTCGAGGAGGGAAGGCACTGAAGCTTTCTTT. This codes for CASNSRREGTEAFF.